This TCR beta chain comes out of a study of T cell responses to AZD1222 COVID-19 vaccine. Study context: Second-dose recipients at about 4 or about 12 weeks were treated as one pooled group.

Findings and caveats of the study: Most donors were white British, females outnumbered males, and clonal diversity was possibly underestimated.

Comment on this clone: Antigen unknown.

The germline V and J ends were trimmed by 1 base and 4 bases, with 14 bases remaining between them. Germline lookup yields CDR1 MGHRA and CDR2 YSYEKL. The CDR3 has 15 residues. TCRdb's table, derived via immunoSEQ multiplex PCR, lists solely in-frame clones and lacks some. The sample lists about 160,000 clones; around 89% were seen once. The TCR comes from an adult in good health. The input for sequencing was peripheral blood, taken on day 0 of AZD1222 vaccination. The rearrangement joins TRBV4-1 to TRBJ2-7; D call uncertain. The CDR3 DNA is TGCGCCAGCAGCCAAGGGTACTTGGCGTTTTACGAGCAGTACTTC. Translating gives CASSQGYLAFYEQYF.